The rows below give T cell receptor beta chains drawn from one sample of a study of T-cell memory formation after mild COVID-19. TCRdb called the 5' RACE reads again in MiXCR, with one record for every CDR3 protein. This table holds 450,000 to 650,000 distinct CDR3 sequences, roughly 17% found once. Source material: PBMCs or a T cell subset sorted from them (not recorded which). All receptors derive from an adult woman who had mild COVID-19 (a few samples of this study predate the infection). Cell type and time point are not known. Both conserved end residues are part of each CDR3. The D gene is left open where the match is weak. Rows give clone size only sometimes, using once, few, many, or a class for an expanded clone.

>TRBJ2-3|NA|NA|TRBV5-8
TGTGCCAGCAGCTTGGGTGGGACCCCAGATACGCAGTATTTT
CASSLGGTPDTQYF
>TRBJ2-7|few|NA|TRBV4-1
TGCGCCAGCAGCCTCCAACGGGTGAACTACGAGCAGTACTTC
CASSLQRVNYEQYF
>TRBJ2-3|few|NA|TRBV6-6
TGTGCCACCGCCGGTGGCACAGATACGCAGTATTTT
CATAGGTDTQYF
>TRBJ2-7|NA|NA|TRBV15
TGTGCCACCAGCCAGGGGCTAGCGGTGGCCTACGAGCAGTACTTC
CATSQGLAVAYEQYF
>TRBJ1-4|few|NA|TRBV20-1
TGCAGTGCGAGGAAAATTAAGGGGTTTTCAACTAATGAAAAACTGTTTTTT
CSARKIKGFSTNEKLFF
>TRBJ2-1|NA|NA|TRBV12-3/TRBV12-4
TGTGCCAGCACTGTTACAGGGTCCTACAATGAGCAGTTCTTC
CASTVTGSYNEQFF
>TRBJ2-3|many|NA|TRBV6-5
TGTGCCAGCAGTTCCCGGAACAGGGCCACAGATACGCAGTATTTT
CASSSRNRATDTQYF
>TRBJ2-7|NA|NA|TRBV19
TGTGCCAGTAGCCTAAGGGACGGAAACTACGAGCAGTACTTC
CASSLRDGNYEQYF
>TRBJ2-3|few|TRBD2|TRBV7-9
TGTGCCAGCGGATCTAGCGGGAGCTCGGTCAATACGCAGTATTTT
CASGSSGSSVNTQYF
>TRBJ2-5|NA|TRBD1|TRBV7-9
TGTGCCAGCAGCCCCCCAGACAGGGGGATTGAGACCCAGTACTTC
CASSPPDRGIETQYF
>TRBJ2-3|NA|NA|TRBV20-1
TGCAGTGCTAGAGTTGTAGATACGCAGTATTTT
CSARVVDTQYF
>TRBJ2-7|NA|NA|TRBV13
TGTGCCAGCAGCTCCAGGACAGCCGAATCCTACGAGCAGTACTTC
CASSSRTAESYEQYF
>TRBJ2-2|NA|NA|TRBV11-3
TGTGCCAGCAGCTTAGGTTGGCCCGGGGAGCTGTTTTTT
CASSLGWPGELFF
>TRBJ1-1|few|TRBD1|TRBV3-1
TGTGCCAGCATGACCCGGGACAGAGGGAACACTGAAGCTTTCTTT
CASMTRDRGNTEAFF
>TRBJ2-3|NA|TRBD1|TRBV7-6
TGTGCCAGCAGCATAGGGACAGGGGCAGATACGCAGTATTTT
CASSIGTGADTQYF
>TRBJ1-1|few|NA|TRBV11-1
TGTGCCAGCAGCTTGACCGATTTCCCCTTGAACACTGAAGCTTTCTTT
CASSLTDFPLNTEAFF
>TRBJ1-5|NA|NA|TRBV3-1
TGTGCCAGCAGCCAAGGGGGCGAGGGGCATCCCCAGCATTTT
CASSQGGEGHPQHF
>TRBJ1-1|few|NA|TRBV12-3/TRBV12-4
TGTGCCAGCAGTTTGGGGGGAATTTACGGAGCTTTCTTT
CASSLGGIYGAFF
>TRBJ2-3|NA|NA|TRBV19
TGTGCCAGTAGTGCCGATAGTATTCATACGCAGTATTTT
CASSADSIHTQYF
>TRBJ2-1|few|TRBD2|TRBV6-1
TGTGCCAGCAGTGATCCCGGGAGGGCCGAGGGGGACGAGCAGTTCTTC
CASSDPGRAEGDEQFF
>TRBJ1-2|NA|NA|TRBV6-1
TGTGCCAGCAGTGCCCGGGGAACTATTAACTATGGCTACACCTTC
CASSARGTINYGYTF
>TRBJ2-3|NA|NA|TRBV7-2
TGTGCCAGCAGCTTAGGACGGGACGACACAGATACGCAGTATTTT
CASSLGRDDTDTQYF
>TRBJ2-5|NA|TRBD2|TRBV5-1
TGCGCCAGCAGGGGTATCCTAGCGGGGGCTCAGACCCAGTACTTC
CASRGILAGAQTQYF
>TRBJ2-3|few|NA|TRBV3-1
TGTGCCAGCGGTCAGAGGGGGGGCACAGATACGCAGTATTTT
CASGQRGGTDTQYF
>TRBJ2-7|few|TRBD1|TRBV6-5
TGTGCCAGCAGTTATTCGGACAGGGGTAATTACGAGCAGTACTTC
CASSYSDRGNYEQYF
>TRBJ2-3|NA|NA|TRBV24-1
TGTGCCACCAGTGAGTGGACCGCTCGGGGCACAGATACGCAGTATTTT
CATSEWTARGTDTQYF
>TRBJ1-3|few|NA|TRBV6-5
TGTGCCAGCAGTTACTCGCCAGGACTGAGCTCTGGAAACACCATATATTTT
CASSYSPGLSSGNTIYF
>TRBJ1-1|NA|NA|TRBV11-2
TGTGCCAGCAGATACGCCACTGAAGCTTTCTTT
CASRYATEAFF
>TRBJ2-4|NA|NA|TRBV5-1
TGCGCCAGCAGCTTGTCCGGGAACATTCAGTACTTC
CASSLSGNIQYF
>TRBJ2-6|few|NA|TRBV13
TGTGCCAGCAGCTCGACTCGGGCGTCTGGGGCCAACGTCCTGACTTTC
CASSSTRASGANVLTF
>TRBJ1-2|NA|NA|TRBV3-1
TGTGCCAGCAGTCAGGGGACCGCCCGCTATGGCTACACCTTC
CASSQGTARYGYTF
>TRBJ2-1|NA|TRBD1|TRBV6-6
TGTGCCAGCAGTTACCCCTTCGACCAGGGGGCGGGCGGGGATGAGCAGTTCTTC
CASSYPFDQGAGGDEQFF
>TRBJ2-1|few|NA|TRBV27
TGTGCCAGCAAACCTTATCCCGTTCTAGAGGATGAGCAGTTCTTC
CASKPYPVLEDEQFF
>TRBJ1-1|NA|NA|TRBV7-9
TGTGCCAGCAGCCCCCTTGAGGGAACTGAAGCTTTCTTT
CASSPLEGTEAFF
>TRBJ2-1|NA|NA|TRBV14
TGTGCCAGCAGCCAAGCGGGGAAGGAGCAGTTCTTC
CASSQAGKEQFF
>TRBJ2-4|NA|TRBD1|TRBV9
TGTGCCAGCAGCCCTTCGACAGGGGTAGCCAAAAACATTCAGTACTTC
CASSPSTGVAKNIQYF
>TRBJ1-1|NA|NA|TRBV14
TGTGCCAGCAGCCAAGACCCCCTGGGATTGGCGGGGGCGGGAACTGAAGCTTTCTTT
CASSQDPLGLAGAGTEAFF
>TRBJ2-5|NA|NA|TRBV18
TGTGCCAGCTCACCAGCCGAGGTGAAGGAGACCCAGTACTTC
CASSPAEVKETQYF
>TRBJ2-5|NA|NA|TRBV12-3/TRBV12-4
TGTGCCAGCAGACCCGGACCGAACCAAGAGACCCAGTACTTC
CASRPGPNQETQYF
>TRBJ2-7|few|NA|TRBV20-1
TGCAGTGCCGGACATCGTCGCTCCTACGAGCAGTACTTC
CSAGHRRSYEQYF
>TRBJ1-6|many|NA|TRBV7-8
TGTGCCAGCAGCATTGACGGTCCGAGATTTAACACTAATTCACCCCTCCACTTT
CASSIDGPRFNTNSPLHF
>TRBJ2-1|few|NA|TRBV29-1
TGCAGCGTTGAACTGGCAACCGACTACAATGAGCAGTTCTTC
CSVELATDYNEQFF
>TRBJ1-2|NA|NA|TRBV20-1
TGCAGTGCTAGGGATGCGACCTGGCCAAGTACAACTAACTATGGCTACACCTTC
CSARDATWPSTTNYGYTF
>TRBJ1-1|NA|NA|TRBV4-2
TGTGCCAGCAGCCAAGAGGGGGACATCGTTGAAGCTTTCTTT
CASSQEGDIVEAFF
>TRBJ1-1|few|TRBD1|TRBV5-1
TGCGCCAGCAGCCAAGGACAGGGGGCCCTGAACACTGAAGCTTTCTTT
CASSQGQGALNTEAFF
>TRBJ1-1|many|NA|TRBV30
TGTGCCTGGAGTTTCGGGGGAGGGAAAACTGAAGCTTTCTTT
CAWSFGGGKTEAFF
>TRBJ2-7|many|NA|TRBV5-1
TGCGCCAGCAGCCCGTATACTCAGCTAACCTACGAGCAGTACTTC
CASSPYTQLTYEQYF
>TRBJ2-3|few|TRBD1|TRBV6-2/TRBV6-3
TGTGCCAGCAGTTACACCGGGACAGGTCGCACAGATACGCAGTATTTT
CASSYTGTGRTDTQYF
>TRBJ2-5|few|TRBD1|TRBV9
TGTGCCAGCAGGCCGGGACAGACTAACGGGGAGACCCAGTACTTC
CASRPGQTNGETQYF
>TRBJ1-1|many|NA|TRBV25-1
TGTGCCAGCTCTCAGACGGGTATGAACACTGAAGCTTTCTTT
CASSQTGMNTEAFF
>TRBJ2-3|few|NA|TRBV5-6
TGTGCCAGCAGCACGGCTTTGAGCGCGGATACGCAGTATTTT
CASSTALSADTQYF
>TRBJ2-4|few|NA|TRBV5-5
TGTGCCAGCAGCTTAATCCGGGCCCAAGGGATTCAGTACTTC
CASSLIRAQGIQYF
>TRBJ1-5|few|NA|TRBV12-3/TRBV12-4
TGTGCCAGCAGTTTAGCGCTATCAGGGAGGGGGCCCCAGCATTTT
CASSLALSGRGPQHF
>TRBJ2-2|many|TRBD2|TRBV20-1
TGCAGTGCTAGCGGACTTAGCGGGCCAGCGAACACCGGGGAGCTGTTTTTT
CSASGLSGPANTGELFF
>TRBJ2-1|NA|TRBD2|TRBV30
TGTGCCTGGAGTGCGCGGGAGTGGAGTTCCTACAATGAGCAGTTCTTC
CAWSAREWSSYNEQFF